In its sample, the clone carrying this TCR beta chain was seen once. Its target is not known. Amplification used 60 Vbeta primers and 13 Jbeta primers. Some clones are missing from TCRdb's copy, which holds only in-frame ones; the method was immunoSEQ multiplex PCR. The table records over 100,000 clones, more than 75% of them present only once. This record comes from a study of cytomegalovirus exposure and HLA in healthy donors. General study findings and limits: In a later analysis, V- and J-gene trimming of beta chains associated with a DCLRE1C missense variant, replicated independently. Through in vitro validation, a few CMV-associated chains were shown to be specific for CMV antigens.

The CDR3 length is 13 residues. The germline CDR1 and CDR2 sequences are MNHNS and SASEGT. V lost 11 bases to trimming and J lost 0 bases, with 13 bases between them. Sample: PBMCs. This chain joins TRBV6-1 and TRBJ1-1, with D hard to call. The sequence was obtained from a female donor in good health and CMV-seronegative. CDR3 in DNA: TGTGCCTCAACCACAGCCATGAACACTGAAGCTTTCTTT. This sequence encodes CASTTAMNTEAFF.